What follows are 12 T cell receptor beta chains derived from one specimen sequenced in a study of tumor-infiltrating lymphocytes in oesophageal squamous cell carcinoma. Each CDR3 protein gets one entry after TCRdb re-called the PCR reads with MiXCR. The data contain under 20,000 distinct CDR3 sequences, about 50% of them singletons. Source material: esophageal tumor tissue. The receptors come from a male donor with esophageal squamous cell carcinoma.

Notes on this clonotype: Because the CDR3 is missing its conserved closing phenylalanine or tryptophan, this is likely a read error. Because the CDR3's place on the DNA is in doubt, the DNA is left out and the CDR3 is given as listed by TCRdb. V usage is TRBV27 and J usage is TRBJ2-6; the table calls TRBD1, which could not be checked here. CDR1 and CDR2 from the germline V gene are MNHEY and SMNVEV (reference sequence). With termini counted, the CDR3 has 17 amino acids. The CDR3 spells CASSFRGLLTYEQYFGA.

This clonotype has more than one count but fewer than ten. This chain uses TRBV7-6 with TRBJ2-5; 9 bases map to TRBD1. The germline V gene has CDR1 SGHVS and CDR2 FNYEAQ. The J segment lost 4 bases and the V segment lost 1 base, leaving 1 base of the junction unmatched. The CDR3 sequence is 14 residues long. The CDR3 bases are TGTGCCAGCAGCTTAGGGACAGGGGCAGAGACCCAGTACTTC. Translation gives CASSLGTGAETQYF.

The chain is built from TRBV7-6 and TRBJ2-5; 15 bases line up with TRBD2. Judging by the DNA end, TRBJ2-7 fits better; the J call may be wrong. The CDR3 is 17 residues long. CDR1 is SGHVS and CDR2 is FNYEAQ in the germline V gene. The CDR3 sequence: CASSSAGLAGGSYEQYF. CDR3 nucleotide sequence: TGTGCCAGCAGCTCAGCTGGACTAGCGGGAGGGAGCTACGAGCAGTACTTC.

This clonotype was counted between two and nine times. V gene TRBV7-2 combines with J gene TRBJ2-1; D unresolved. The closer fit of TRBJ2-5 to the DNA end suggests the J call may be wrong. Germline V gene sequence: CDR1 SGHTA, CDR2 FQGNSA. This CDR3 is built from 13 residues. CDR3 sequence reads: CASSLATPGAQYF. The CDR3 coding sequence is TGTGCCAGCAGCTTAGCTACCCCCGGAGCCCAGTACTTC.

About this clonotype: Given the absence of the conserved phenylalanine or tryptophan at the CDR3 end, a read error is likely. Because the CDR3's place on the DNA is in doubt, the DNA is left out and the CDR3 is given as listed by TCRdb. This chain joins TRBV7-2 and TRBJ2-6; the D call in the table, TRBD1, was not verified against the DNA. Germline V gene data show CDR1 as SGHTA and CDR2 as FQGNSA. The CDR3 region is 16 residues in length, termini included. This CDR3 is CASSQDQNSYEQYFGA.

The sample holds many counts of this clonotype. The chain joins TRBV11-2 to TRBJ1-2; 7 bases map to TRBD1. This CDR3 is built from 13 residues. Germline V lookup: CDR1 SGHAT, CDR2 FQNNGV. V dropped 6 bases and J dropped 3; count of bases not matched to a gene: 4. Here the CDR3 DNA reads TGTGCCAGCAGTCCCGGACAGGACTATGGCTACACCTTC. Translated, it gives CASSPGQDYGYTF.

The table lists this clonotype with a few counts. The chain uses TRBV19 and TRBJ2-1; 7 bases agree with TRBD2. Judging by the DNA end, TRBJ2-7 fits better; the J call may be wrong. The length of the CDR3 is 15 residues. Germline V lookup: CDR1 LNHDA, CDR2 SQIVND (reference sequence). CDR3 loop: CASSLLAANYNEQYF. CDR3 nucleotides: TGTGCCAGTAGCCTCCTAGCGGCCAACTACAATGAGCAGTACTTC.

The table lists this clonotype with many counts. A much larger clonotype is one base distant, so this may be a read error. The chain is built from TRBV6-2 or TRBV6-3 and TRBJ2-5, with D maybe TRBD1 (5 bases). Looked up from germline, CDR1 is MNHEY and CDR2 is SVGEGT. The V and J ends lost 2 bases and 11 bases respectively, with 15 bases between them. This CDR3 is 13 amino acids long. In nucleotides, the CDR3 is TGTGCCAGCAGTTACGGGGCGGCTAATGAGCAGTACTTC. It is translated as CASSYGAANEQYF.

The chain employs TRBV7-9 and TRBJ2-1; D not resolved. Germline CDR1 SEHNR, CDR2 FQNEAQ (reference sequence). Trimming pared 2 bases from V and 8 bases from J, leaving 7 bases between. The CDR3 runs 12 residues. This chain's CDR3 is CASSLQTYEQFF. In DNA form, the CDR3 reads TGTGCCAGCAGCTTACAGACCTATGAGCAGTTCTTC.

This clonotype has only a few counts. The chain joins TRBV6-8 to TRBJ2-5, with D unresolved. This CDR3 contains 16 residues. The germline V gene encodes CDR1 MNHGY and CDR2 SAAAGT. With 5 bases removed from V and 1 base from J, the gap between germline ends came to 17 bases. The CDR3 spells CASSQWANQLQETQYF. CDR3 sequence (DNA): TGTGCCAGCAGTCAATGGGCGAACCAGCTCCAAGAGACCCAGTACTTC.

The rearrangement joins TRBV11-3 to TRBJ2-4; tentatively, D is TRBD1 or TRBD2 (7 bases each). This CDR3 comprises 14 residues. Germline CDR1 SGHNT, CDR2 YENEEA. Trimming left V 4 bases short and J 8 bases short, with 15 bases between. CDR3 nucleotide sequence: TGTGCCAGCAGCTCCCGACAGGGAGGGGACATTCAGTACTTC. This translates into CASSSRQGGDIQYF.

This clonotype has ten or more counts. The chain has TRBV12-3 or TRBV12-4 and TRBJ2-5; 8 nucleotides line up with TRBD2. The CDR3 runs 16 residues. Trimming at V came to 6 bases and at J to 0 bases, leaving 9 bases not matched to a gene. The CDR3: CASSATSEGNQETQYF. The CDR3 nucleotides read TGTGCCAGCAGCGCGACTAGCGAGGGCAACCAAGAGACCCAGTACTTC.